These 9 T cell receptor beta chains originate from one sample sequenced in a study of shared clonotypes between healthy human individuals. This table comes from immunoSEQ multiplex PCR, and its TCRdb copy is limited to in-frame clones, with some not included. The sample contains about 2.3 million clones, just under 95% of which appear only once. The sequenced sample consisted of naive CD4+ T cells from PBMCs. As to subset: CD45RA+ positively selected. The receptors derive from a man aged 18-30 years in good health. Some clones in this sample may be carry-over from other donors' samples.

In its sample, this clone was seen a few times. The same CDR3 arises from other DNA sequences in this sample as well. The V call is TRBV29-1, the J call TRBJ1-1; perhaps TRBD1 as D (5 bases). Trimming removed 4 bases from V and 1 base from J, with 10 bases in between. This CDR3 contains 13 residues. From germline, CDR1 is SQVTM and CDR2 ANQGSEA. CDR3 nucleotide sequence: TGCAGCGTTGGGGGCAGGGCGAACACTGAAGCTTTCTTT. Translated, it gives CSVGGRANTEAFF.

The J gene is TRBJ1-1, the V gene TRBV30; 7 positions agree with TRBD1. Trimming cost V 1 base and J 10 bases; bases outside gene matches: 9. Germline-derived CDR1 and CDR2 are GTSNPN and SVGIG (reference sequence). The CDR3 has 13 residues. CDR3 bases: TGTGCCTGGAGTGGACGGACAGGCGGCCCAGCTTTCTTT. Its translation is CAWSGRTGGPAFF.

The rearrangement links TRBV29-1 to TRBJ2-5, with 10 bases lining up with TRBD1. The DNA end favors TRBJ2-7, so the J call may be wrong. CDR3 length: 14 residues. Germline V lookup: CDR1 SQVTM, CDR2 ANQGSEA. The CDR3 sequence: CSVDGQGGSYEQYF. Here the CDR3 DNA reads TGCAGCGTTGACGGACAGGGGGGGTCCTACGAGCAGTACTTC.

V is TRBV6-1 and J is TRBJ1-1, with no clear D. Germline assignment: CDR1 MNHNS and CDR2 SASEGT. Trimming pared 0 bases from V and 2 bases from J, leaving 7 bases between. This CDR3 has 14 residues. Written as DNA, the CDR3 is TGTGCCAGCAGTGAAGCATGGAGAAACACTGAAGCTTTCTTT. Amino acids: CASSEAWRNTEAFF.

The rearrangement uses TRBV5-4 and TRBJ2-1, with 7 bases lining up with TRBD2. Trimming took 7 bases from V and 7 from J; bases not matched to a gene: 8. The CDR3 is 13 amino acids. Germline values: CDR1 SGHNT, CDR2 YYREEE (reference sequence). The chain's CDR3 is CASRVTLANEQFF. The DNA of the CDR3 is TGTGCCAGCCGCGTGACACTAGCGAATGAGCAGTTCTTC. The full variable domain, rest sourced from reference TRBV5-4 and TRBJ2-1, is ETGVTQSPTHLIKTRGQQVTLRCSSQSGHNTVSWYQQALGQGPQFIFQYYREEENGRGNFPPRFSGLQFPNYSSELNVNALELDDSALYLCASRVTLANEQFFGPGTRLTVL.

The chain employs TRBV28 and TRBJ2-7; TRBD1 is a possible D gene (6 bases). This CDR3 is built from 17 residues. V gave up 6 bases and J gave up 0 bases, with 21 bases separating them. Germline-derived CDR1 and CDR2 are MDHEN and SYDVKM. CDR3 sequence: CASRGDKGDPSSYEQYF. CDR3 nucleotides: TGTGCCAGCAGAGGCGACAAGGGGGATCCGAGCTCCTACGAGCAGTACTTC. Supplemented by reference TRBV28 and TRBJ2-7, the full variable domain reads DVKVTQSSRYLVKRTGEKVFLECVQDMDHENMFWYRQDPGLGLRLIYFSYDVKMKEKGDIPEGYSVSREKKERFSLILESASTNQTSMYLCASRGDKGDPSSYEQYFGPGTRLTVT.

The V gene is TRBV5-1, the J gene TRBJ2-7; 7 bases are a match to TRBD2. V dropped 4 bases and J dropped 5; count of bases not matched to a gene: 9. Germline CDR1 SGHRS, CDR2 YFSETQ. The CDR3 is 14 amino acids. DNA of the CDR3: TGCGCCAGCAGCCCCACGGCGGGAGCTAACGAGCAGTACTTC. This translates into CASSPTAGANEQYF.

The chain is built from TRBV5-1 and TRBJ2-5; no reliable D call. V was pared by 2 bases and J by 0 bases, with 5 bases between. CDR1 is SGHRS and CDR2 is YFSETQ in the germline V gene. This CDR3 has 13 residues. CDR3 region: CASSFGNQETQYF. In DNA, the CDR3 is TGCGCCAGCAGCTTTGGGAACCAAGAGACCCAGTACTTC.

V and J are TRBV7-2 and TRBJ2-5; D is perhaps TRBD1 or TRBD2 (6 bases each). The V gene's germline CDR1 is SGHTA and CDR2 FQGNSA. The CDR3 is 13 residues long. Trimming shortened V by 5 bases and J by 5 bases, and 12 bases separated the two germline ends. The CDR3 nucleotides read TGTGCCAGCAGCCCGGACAGCGGGGAGACCCAGTACTTC. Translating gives CASSPDSGETQYF. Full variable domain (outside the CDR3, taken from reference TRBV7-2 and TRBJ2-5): GAGVSQSPSNKVTEKGKDVELRCDPISGHTALYWYRQSLGQGLEFLIYFQGNSAPDKSGLPSDRFSAERTGGSVSTLTIQRTQQEDSAVYLCASSPDSGETQYFGPGTRLLVL.